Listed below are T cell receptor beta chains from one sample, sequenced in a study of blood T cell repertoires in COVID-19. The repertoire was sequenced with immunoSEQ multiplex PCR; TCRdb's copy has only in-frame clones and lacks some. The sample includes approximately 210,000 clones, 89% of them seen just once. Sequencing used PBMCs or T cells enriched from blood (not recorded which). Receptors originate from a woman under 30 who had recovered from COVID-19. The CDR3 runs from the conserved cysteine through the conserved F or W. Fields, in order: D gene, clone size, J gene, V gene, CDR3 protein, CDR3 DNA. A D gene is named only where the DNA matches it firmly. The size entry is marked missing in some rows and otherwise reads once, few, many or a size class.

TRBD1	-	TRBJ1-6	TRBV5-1	CASSRGQGDSPLHF	TGCGCCAGCAGCCGGGGACAGGGGGATTCACCCCTCCACTTT
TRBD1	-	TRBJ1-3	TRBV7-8	CASSSKQGAESGNTIYF	TGTGCCAGCAGCTCGAAACAGGGGGCCGAATCTGGAAACACCATATATTTT
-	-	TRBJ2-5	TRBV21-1	CASSPRPDRFQETQYF	TGTGCCAGCAGCCCACGACCGGACAGGTTCCAAGAGACCCAGTACTTC
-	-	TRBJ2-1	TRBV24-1	CATSDSRTDNEQFF	TGTGCCACCAGTGATTCAAGGACAGACAATGAGCAGTTCTTC
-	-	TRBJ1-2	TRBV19	CASSIQGNERYGYTF	TGTGCCAGTAGTATACAGGGGAACGAGAGGTATGGCTACACCTTC
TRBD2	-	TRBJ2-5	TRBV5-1	CASSHGLAGVPSQETQYF	TGCGCCAGCAGCCACGGACTAGCGGGGGTCCCCTCGCAAGAGACCCAGTACTTC
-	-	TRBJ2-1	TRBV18	CASSRDNEQFF	TGTGCCAGCTCCCGGGACAATGAGCAGTTCTTC
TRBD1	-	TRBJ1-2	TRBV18	CASSPTDRNYGYTF	TGTGCCAGCTCACCGACGGACAGGAACTATGGCTACACCTTC
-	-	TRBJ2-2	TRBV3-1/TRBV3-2	CASSQGRTSFVGELFF	TGTGCCAGCAGCCAAGGAAGAACTAGCTTCGTAGGGGAGCTGTTTTTT
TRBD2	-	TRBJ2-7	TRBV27	CASSLRGGEQYF	TGTGCCAGCAGTTTGCGGGGGGGCGAGCAGTACTTC
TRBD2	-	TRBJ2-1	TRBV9	CASSGRLAGGSYNEQFF	TGTGCCAGCAGCGGTCGACTAGCGGGGGGGTCCTACAATGAGCAGTTCTTC
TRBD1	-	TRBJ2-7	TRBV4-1	CASSQFFRDRGGYEQYF	TGCGCCAGCAGCCAATTCTTTAGGGACAGGGGGGGGTACGAGCAGTACTTC
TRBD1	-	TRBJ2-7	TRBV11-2	CASSLYRGAYEQYF	TGTGCCAGCAGCTTATACAGGGGAGCCTACGAGCAGTACTTC
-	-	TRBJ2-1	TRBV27	CASSSPRGVDYNEQFF	TGTGCCAGCAGTTCCCCCAGGGGGGTTGACTACAATGAGCAGTTCTTC
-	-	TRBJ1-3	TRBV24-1	CATSAGTTSGNTIYF	TGTGCCACCAGTGCAGGCACGACATCTGGAAACACCATATATTTT
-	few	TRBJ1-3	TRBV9	CASSASFGRAGNTIYF	TGTGCCAGCAGCGCCTCGTTTGGGAGGGCTGGAAACACCATATATTTT
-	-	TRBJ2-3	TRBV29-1	CSVEGQGYTDTQYF	TGCAGCGTTGAAGGGCAGGGGTACACAGATACGCAGTATTTT
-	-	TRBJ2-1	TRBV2	CASQLFGGVDNEQFF	TGTGCCAGCCAACTATTCGGTGGCGTGGACAATGAGCAGTTCTTC
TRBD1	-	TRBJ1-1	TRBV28	CASSKGTANTEAFF	TGTGCCAGCAGCAAAGGGACAGCTAACACTGAAGCTTTCTTT
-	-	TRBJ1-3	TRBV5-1	CASSLGPDTGNTIYF	TGCGCCAGCAGCTTGGGGCCAGACACTGGAAACACCATATATTTT
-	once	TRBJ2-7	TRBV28	CASRDPGGPYEQYF	TGTGCCAGCAGGGACCCAGGGGGGCCCTACGAGCAGTACTTC
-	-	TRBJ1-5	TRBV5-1	CASSLGPGRGNQPQHF	TGCGCCAGCAGCTTAGGACCGGGACGGGGGAATCAGCCCCAGCATTTT
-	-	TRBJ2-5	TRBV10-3	CAISESLTVQETQYF	TGTGCCATCAGTGAGTCGTTGACAGTCCAAGAGACCCAGTACTTC
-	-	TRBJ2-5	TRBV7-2	CASSPPEGGPQETQYF	TGTGCCAGCAGCCCACCCGAGGGGGGGCCGCAAGAGACCCAGTACTTC
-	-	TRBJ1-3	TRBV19	CASRSPGPEGNTIYF	TGTGCCAGTAGGAGTCCGGGCCCCGAGGGCAACACCATATATTTT
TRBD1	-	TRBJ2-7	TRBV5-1	CASSLGDRDLDEQYF	TGCGCCAGCAGCTTGGGGGACAGGGATTTGGACGAGCAGTACTTC
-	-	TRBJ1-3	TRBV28	CASRWTAGNTIYF	TGTGCCAGCAGGTGGACAGCTGGAAACACCATATATTTT
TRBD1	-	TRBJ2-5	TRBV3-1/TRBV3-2	CASSQVRGPQETQYF	TGTGCCAGCAGCCAAGTGAGGGGGCCCCAAGAGACCCAGTACTTC
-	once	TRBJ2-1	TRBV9	CASSVGLRNHYNEQFF	TGTGCCAGCAGCGTTGGCTTGCGGAACCACTACAATGAGCAGTTCTTC
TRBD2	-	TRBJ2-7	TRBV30	CAFSGRAGGPSEQYF	TGTGCCTTCTCAGGAAGAGCGGGGGGGCCCTCCGAGCAGTACTTC
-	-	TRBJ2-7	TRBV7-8	CASSLRGGEQYF	TGTGCCAGCAGCTTACGAGGGGGCGAGCAGTACTTC
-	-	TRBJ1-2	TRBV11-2	CASSFYPGHPYGYTF	TGTGCCAGCAGCTTTTACCCGGGACATCCCTATGGCTACACCTTC